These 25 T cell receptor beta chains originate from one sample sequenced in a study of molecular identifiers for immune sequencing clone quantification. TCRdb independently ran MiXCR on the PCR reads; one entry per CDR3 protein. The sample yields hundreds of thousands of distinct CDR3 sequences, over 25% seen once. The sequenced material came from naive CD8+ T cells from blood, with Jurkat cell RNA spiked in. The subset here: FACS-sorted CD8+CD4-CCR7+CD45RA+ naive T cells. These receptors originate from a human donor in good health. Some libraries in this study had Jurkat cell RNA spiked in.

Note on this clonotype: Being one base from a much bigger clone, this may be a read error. Here the CDR3 reads CASRLSPTSTDTQYF. In nucleotides, the CDR3 is TGTGCCAGCAGATTATCCCCTACAAGCACAGATACGCAGTATTTT. The rearrangement uses TRBV27 and TRBJ2-3; D not resolved. Germline V gene data show CDR1 as MNHEY and CDR2 as SMNVEV (reference sequence). The CDR3 loop spans 15 amino acids.

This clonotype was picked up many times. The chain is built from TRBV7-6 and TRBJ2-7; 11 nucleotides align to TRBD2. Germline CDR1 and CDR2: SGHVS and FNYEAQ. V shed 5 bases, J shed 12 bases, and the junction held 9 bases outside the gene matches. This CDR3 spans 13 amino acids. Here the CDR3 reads CASSPLAGGPPYF. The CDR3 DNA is TGTGCCAGCAGCCCGTTAGCGGGGGGGCCCCCGTACTTC.

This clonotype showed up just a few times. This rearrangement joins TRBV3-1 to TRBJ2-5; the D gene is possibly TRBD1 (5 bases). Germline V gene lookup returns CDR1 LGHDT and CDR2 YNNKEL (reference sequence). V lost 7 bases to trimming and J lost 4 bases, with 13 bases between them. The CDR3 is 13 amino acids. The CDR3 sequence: CASTGSQGETQYF. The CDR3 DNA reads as TGTGCCAGCACCGGGTCTCAGGGAGAGACCCAGTACTTC.

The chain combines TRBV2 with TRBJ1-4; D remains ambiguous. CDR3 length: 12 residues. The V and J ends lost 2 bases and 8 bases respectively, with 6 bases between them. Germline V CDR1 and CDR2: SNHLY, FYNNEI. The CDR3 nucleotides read TGTGCCAGCAGTGAATACTTGGAAAAACTGTTTTTT. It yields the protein CASSEYLEKLFF.

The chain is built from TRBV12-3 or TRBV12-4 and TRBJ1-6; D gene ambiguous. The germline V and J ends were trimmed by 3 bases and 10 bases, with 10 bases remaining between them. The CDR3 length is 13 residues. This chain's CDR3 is CASSFFLGSPLHF. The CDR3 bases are TGTGCCAGCAGTTTTTTCCTCGGGTCACCCCTCCACTTT.

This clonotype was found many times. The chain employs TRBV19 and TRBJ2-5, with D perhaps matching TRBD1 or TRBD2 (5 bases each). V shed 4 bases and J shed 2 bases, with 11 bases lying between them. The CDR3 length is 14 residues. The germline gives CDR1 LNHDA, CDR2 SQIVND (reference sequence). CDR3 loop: CASSKGPEQETQYF. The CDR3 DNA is TGTGCCAGTAGTAAGGGACCGGAACAAGAGACCCAGTACTTC.

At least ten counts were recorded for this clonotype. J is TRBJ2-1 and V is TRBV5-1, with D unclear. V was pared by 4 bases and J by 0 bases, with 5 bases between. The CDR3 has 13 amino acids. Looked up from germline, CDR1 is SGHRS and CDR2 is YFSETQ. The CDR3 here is CASSRLSYNEQFF. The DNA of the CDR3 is TGCGCCAGCAGCCGACTCTCCTACAATGAGCAGTTCTTC.

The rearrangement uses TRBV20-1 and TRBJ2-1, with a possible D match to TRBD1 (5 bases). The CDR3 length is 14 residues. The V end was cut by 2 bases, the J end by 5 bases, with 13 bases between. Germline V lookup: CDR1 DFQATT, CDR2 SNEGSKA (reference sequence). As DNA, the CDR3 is TGCAGTGCTAGAAACTTGGGCAGGGACAATGAGCAGTTCTTC. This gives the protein CSARNLGRDNEQFF.

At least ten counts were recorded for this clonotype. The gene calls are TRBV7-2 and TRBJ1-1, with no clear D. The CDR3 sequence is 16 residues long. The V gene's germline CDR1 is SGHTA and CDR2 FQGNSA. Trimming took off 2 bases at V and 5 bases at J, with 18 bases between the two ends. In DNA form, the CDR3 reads TGTGCCAGCAGCTTATATGGGGAGTGGGCTGGGACTGAAGCTTTCTTT. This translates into CASSLYGEWAGTEAFF.

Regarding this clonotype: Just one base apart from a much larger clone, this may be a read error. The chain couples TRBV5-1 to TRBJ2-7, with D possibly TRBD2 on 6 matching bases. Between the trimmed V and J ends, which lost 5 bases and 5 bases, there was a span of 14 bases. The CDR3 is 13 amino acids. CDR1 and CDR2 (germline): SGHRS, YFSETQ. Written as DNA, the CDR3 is TGCGCCAGCAGGCAGGAGGAGGGCCACGAGCAGTACTTC. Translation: CASRQEEGHEQYF.

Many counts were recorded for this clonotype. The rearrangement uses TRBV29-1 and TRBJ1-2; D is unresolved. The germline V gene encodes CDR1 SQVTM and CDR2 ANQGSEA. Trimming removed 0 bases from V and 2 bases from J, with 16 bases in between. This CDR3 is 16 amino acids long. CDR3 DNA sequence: TGCAGCGTTGAAGATCCCGACACCGCATGGAACTATGGCTACACCTTC. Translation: CSVEDPDTAWNYGYTF.

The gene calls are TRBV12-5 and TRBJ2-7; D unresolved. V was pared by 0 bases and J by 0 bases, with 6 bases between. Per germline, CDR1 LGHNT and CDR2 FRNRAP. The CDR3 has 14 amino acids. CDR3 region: CASGLVASSYEQYF. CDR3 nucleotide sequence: TGTGCTAGTGGTTTGGTAGCTAGCTCCTACGAGCAGTACTTC.

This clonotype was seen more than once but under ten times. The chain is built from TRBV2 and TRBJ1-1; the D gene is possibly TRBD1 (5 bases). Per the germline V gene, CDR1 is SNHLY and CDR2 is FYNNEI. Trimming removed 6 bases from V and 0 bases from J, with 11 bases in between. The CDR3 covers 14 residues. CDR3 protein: CASREGRMNTEAFF. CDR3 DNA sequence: TGTGCCAGCAGGGAGGGACGGATGAACACTGAAGCTTTCTTT.

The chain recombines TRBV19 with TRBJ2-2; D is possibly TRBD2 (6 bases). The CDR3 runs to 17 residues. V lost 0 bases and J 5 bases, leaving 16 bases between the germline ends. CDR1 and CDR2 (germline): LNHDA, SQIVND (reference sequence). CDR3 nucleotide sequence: TGTGCCAGTAGTATAGATGAAGGAGGGCGAGGGACCGGGGAGCTGTTTTTT. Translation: CASSIDEGGRGTGELFF.

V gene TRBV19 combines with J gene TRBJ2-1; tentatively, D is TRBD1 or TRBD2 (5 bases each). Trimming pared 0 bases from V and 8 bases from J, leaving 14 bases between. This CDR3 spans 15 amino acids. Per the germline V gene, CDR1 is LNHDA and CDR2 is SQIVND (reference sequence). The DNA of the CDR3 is TGTGCCAGTAGTATAGATCTGGGAAGGGACGATGAGCAGTTCTTC. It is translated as CASSIDLGRDDEQFF.

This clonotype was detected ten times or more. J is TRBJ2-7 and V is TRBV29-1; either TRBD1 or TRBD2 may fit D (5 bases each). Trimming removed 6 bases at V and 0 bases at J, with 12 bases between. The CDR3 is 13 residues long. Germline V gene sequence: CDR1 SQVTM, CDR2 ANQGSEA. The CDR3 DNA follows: TGCAGCGTCCCGGGACCGAGCTCCTACGAGCAGTACTTC. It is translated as CSVPGPSSYEQYF.

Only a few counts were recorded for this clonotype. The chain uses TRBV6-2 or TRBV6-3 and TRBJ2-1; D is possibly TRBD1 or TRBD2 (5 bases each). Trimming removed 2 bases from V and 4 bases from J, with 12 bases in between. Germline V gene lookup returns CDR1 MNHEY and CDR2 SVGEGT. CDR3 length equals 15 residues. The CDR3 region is CASSYTGTPYNEQFF. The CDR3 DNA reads TGTGCCAGCAGTTACACCGGGACCCCATACAATGAGCAGTTCTTC.

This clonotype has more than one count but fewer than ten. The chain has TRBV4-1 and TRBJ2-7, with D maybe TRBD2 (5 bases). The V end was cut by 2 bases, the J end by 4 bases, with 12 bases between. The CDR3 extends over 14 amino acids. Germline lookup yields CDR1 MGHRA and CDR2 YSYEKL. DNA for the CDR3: TGCGCCAGCAGCCAAAAAGCGGTGGGGTACGAGCAGTACTTC. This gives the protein CASSQKAVGYEQYF.

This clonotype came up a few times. CDR3 amino acids: CASSPGAGSTDTQYF. Here the CDR3 DNA reads TGTGCCAGCAGCCCCGGAGCAGGTAGCACAGATACGCAGTATTTT. The chain recombines TRBV6-2 or TRBV6-3 with TRBJ2-3; D unresolved. This CDR3 contains 15 residues. The V end lost 6 bases, the J end lost 0 bases, and 13 bases lay between the germline ends. CDR1 is MNHEY, CDR2 SVGEGT, per germline.

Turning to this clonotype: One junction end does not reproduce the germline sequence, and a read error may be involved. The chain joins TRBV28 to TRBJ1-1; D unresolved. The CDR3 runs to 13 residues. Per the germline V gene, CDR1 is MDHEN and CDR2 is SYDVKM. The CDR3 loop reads CARRFPLGPDAFF. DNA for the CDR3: TGTGCCCGCCGTTTCCCGCTCGGCCCTGACGCTTTCTTT.

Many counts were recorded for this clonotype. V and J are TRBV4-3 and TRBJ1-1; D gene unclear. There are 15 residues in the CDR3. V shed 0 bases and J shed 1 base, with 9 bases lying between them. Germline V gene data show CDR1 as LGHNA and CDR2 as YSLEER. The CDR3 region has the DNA TGCGCCAGCAGCCAAGATCGGTACGAGAACACTGAAGCTTTCTTT. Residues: CASSQDRYENTEAFF.

Here the CDR3 reads CASSLSWTTGQEQFF. The CDR3 nucleotides read TGTGCCAGCAGCTTATCGTGGACGACGGGGCAGGAGCAGTTCTTC. The chain couples TRBV5-6 to TRBJ2-1; D tentatively reads TRBD1 or TRBD2 (5 bases each). Germline V CDR1 and CDR2: SGHDT, YYEEEE. This CDR3 has 15 amino acids. Trimming took off 2 bases at V and 10 bases at J, with 19 bases between the two ends. The full variable domain, in which reference TRBV5-6 and TRBJ2-1 provide the parts outside the CDR3, is DAGVTQSPTHLIKTRGQQVTLRCSPKSGHDTVSWYQQALGQGPQFIFQYYEEEERQRGNFPDRFSGHQFPNYSSELNVNALLLGDSALYLCASSLSWTTGQEQFFGPGTRLTVL.

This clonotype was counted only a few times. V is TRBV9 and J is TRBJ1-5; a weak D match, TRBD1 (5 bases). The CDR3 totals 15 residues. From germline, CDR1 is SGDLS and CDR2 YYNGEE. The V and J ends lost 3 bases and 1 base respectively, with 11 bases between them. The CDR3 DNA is TGTGCCAGCAGCGCATACCGGGGGAGCAATCAGCCCCAGCATTTT. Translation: CASSAYRGSNQPQHF.

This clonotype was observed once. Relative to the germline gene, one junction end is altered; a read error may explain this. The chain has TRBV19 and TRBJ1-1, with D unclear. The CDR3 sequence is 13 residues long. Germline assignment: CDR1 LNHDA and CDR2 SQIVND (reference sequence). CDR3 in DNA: TGTGCCAGTAGTATAGGGGAGAACAGTGAAGCTTTCTTT. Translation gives CASSIGENSEAFF.

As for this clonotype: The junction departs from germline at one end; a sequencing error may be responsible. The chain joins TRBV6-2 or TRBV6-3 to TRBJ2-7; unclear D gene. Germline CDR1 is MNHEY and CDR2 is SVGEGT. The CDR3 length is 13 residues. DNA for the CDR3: TGTGCCAGCGGTTACTCGGGCGCCTACGAGCAGTACTTC. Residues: CASGYSGAYEQYF.